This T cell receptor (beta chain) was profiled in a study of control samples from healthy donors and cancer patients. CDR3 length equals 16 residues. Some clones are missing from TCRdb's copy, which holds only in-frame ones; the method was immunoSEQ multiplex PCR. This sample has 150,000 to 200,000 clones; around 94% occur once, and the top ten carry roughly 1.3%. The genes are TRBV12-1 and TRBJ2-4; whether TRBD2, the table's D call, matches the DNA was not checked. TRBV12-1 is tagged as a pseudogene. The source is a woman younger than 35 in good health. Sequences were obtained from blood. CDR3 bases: TGTGCCAGCAGCCAAACCGCGGGAGGGCCGGAAAACATTCAGTACTTC. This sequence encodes CASSQTAGGPENIQYF.